This TCR beta chain was found in a study of blood T cell repertoires in COVID-19. Germline CDR1 is SGHAT and CDR2 is FQNNGV. J gave up 0 bases and V 4 bases, and 4 bases lay outside the gene matches. CDR3 length: 16 residues. This clone was picked up one time. Assay: immunoSEQ multiplex PCR; the TCRdb copy retains only in-frame clones and omits some. The sample lists some 150,000 clones; around 84% were seen once. The source is a man between 60 and 75 years old with active or convalescent COVID-19. The chain has TRBV11-2 and TRBJ2-3; 10 bases are a match to TRBD2. Specimen: peripheral blood. DNA for the CDR3: TGTGCCAGCAGCTCCTATAGCGGGAGGAGCACAGATACGCAGTATTTT. Protein sequence: CASSSYSGRSTDTQYF.